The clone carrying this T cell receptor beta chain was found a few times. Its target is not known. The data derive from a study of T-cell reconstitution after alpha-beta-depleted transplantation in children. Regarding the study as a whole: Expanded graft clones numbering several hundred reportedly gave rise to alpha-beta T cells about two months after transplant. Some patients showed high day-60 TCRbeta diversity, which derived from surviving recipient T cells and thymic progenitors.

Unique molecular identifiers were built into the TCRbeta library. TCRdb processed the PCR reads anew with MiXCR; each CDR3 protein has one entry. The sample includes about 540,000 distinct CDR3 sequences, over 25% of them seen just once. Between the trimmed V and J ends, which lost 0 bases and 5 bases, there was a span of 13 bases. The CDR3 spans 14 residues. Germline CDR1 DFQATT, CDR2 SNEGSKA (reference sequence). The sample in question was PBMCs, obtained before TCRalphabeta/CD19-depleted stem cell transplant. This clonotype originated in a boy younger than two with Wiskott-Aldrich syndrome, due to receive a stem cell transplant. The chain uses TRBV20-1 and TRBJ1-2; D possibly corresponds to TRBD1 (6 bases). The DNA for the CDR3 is TGCAGTGCTAGAGATTACCGGGGGGCTTATGGCTACACCTTC. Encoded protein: CSARDYRGAYGYTF.